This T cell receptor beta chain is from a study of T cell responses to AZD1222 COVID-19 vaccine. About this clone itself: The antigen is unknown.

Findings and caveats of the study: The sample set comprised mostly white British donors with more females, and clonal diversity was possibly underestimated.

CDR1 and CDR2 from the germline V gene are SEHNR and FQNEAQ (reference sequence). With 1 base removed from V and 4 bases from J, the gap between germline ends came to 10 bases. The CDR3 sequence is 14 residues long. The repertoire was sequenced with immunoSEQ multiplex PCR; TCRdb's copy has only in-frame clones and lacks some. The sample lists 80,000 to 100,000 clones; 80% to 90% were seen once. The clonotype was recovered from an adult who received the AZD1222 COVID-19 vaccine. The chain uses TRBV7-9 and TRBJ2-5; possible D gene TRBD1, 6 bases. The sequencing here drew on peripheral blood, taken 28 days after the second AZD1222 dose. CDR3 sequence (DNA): TGTGCCAGCAGCTTAGGCAGGGGAAGAGAGACCCAGTACTTC. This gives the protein CASSLGRGRETQYF.